Each of the 8 T cell receptor beta chains below was sequenced from the same sample in a study of shared clonotypes between healthy human individuals. Measured with immunoSEQ multiplex PCR; TCRdb has only the in-frame clones, and not every one. The sample has 2,500,000 or so clones, roughly 93% seen once. What was sequenced was naive CD4+ T cells from PBMCs. This sample's subset: CD45RA+ positively selected. These TCRs come from a man aged 18 to 29 in good health. Some clones in this sample may be carry-over from other donors' samples.

The chain joins TRBV5-6 to TRBJ1-1; D remains unclear. The germline V and J ends were trimmed by 2 bases and 4 bases, with 12 bases remaining between them. Per the germline V gene, CDR1 is SGHDT and CDR2 is YYEEEE. The CDR3 covers 14 residues. The CDR3 here is CASSFTPEGTEAFF. DNA for the CDR3: TGTGCCAGCAGCTTCACTCCAGAGGGCACTGAAGCTTTCTTT.

This sequence joins TRBV5-1 and TRBJ2-3, with a weak D call TRBD1 (5 bases). The germline CDR1 and CDR2 sequences are SGHRS and YFSETQ. The CDR3 is 14 residues long. Trimming took 2 bases from V and 5 from J, leaving 12 bases between them. CDR3 DNA sequence: TGCGCCAGCAGCTTAACCGGAAGGGGAGATACGCAGTATTTT. This translates into CASSLTGRGDTQYF.

This chain joins TRBV5-1 and TRBJ1-6; the D gene is possibly TRBD1 (5 bases). V was trimmed by 3 bases and J by 10 bases, leaving 20 bases between them. Germline CDR1 and CDR2: SGHRS and YFSETQ. The CDR3 extends over 16 amino acids. DNA for the CDR3: TGCGCCAGCAGCTGGGGCCAGAGGCAGGGAGAGTCACCCCTCCACTTT. Amino acids: CASSWGQRQGESPLHF.

This chain connects TRBV7-9 to TRBJ2-2; no reliable D call. V was pared by 1 base and J by 5 bases, with 8 bases between. This CDR3 is built from 14 residues. Germline V gene data show CDR1 as SEHNR and CDR2 as FQNEAQ (reference sequence). CDR3 in amino acids: CASSLVYRTGELFF. CDR3 sequence (DNA): TGTGCCAGCAGCTTAGTCTATAGGACCGGGGAGCTGTTTTTT.

This clone has only one observation. V and J are TRBV18 and TRBJ2-7, with D unresolved. Trimming stripped 3 bases from V and 3 bases from J, with 9 bases between. Germline CDR1 reads KGHSH; CDR2 reads LQKENI. This CDR3 has 13 amino acids. The chain's CDR3 is CASSPAPDYEQYF. CDR3 coding DNA: TGTGCCAGCTCACCCGCTCCTGACTACGAGCAGTACTTC.

This chain joins TRBV5-1 and TRBJ2-7, with D possibly TRBD1 on 5 matching bases. The CDR3 is 14 residues long. The V end lost 0 bases, the J end lost 2 bases, and 9 bases lay between the germline ends. Germline CDR1 SGHRS, CDR2 YFSETQ. The CDR3: CASSLAPDTYEQYF. CDR3 DNA: TGCGCCAGCAGCTTGGCCCCGGACACCTACGAGCAGTACTTC.

This sequence joins TRBV29-1 and TRBJ2-7, with 8 positions matching TRBD2. The CDR3 extends over 13 amino acids. The trim removed 3 bases at V and 5 bases at J, leaving 6 bases unmatched. Germline V gene sequence: CDR1 SQVTM, CDR2 ANQGSEA. As DNA, the CDR3 is TGCAGCGTTGATCGGGAGGGTACCCACGAGCAGTACTTC. Its protein is CSVDREGTHEQYF.

J is TRBJ2-1 and V is TRBV19; TRBD2 matches 10 bases. Unmatched junction bases numbered 13, after V lost 9 bases and J lost 2 bases. The CDR3 spans 17 residues. CDR1 is LNHDA, CDR2 SQIVND, per germline (reference sequence). Here the CDR3 reads CASVAGGGGRTYNEQFF. The CDR3 DNA is TGTGCCAGCGTAGCGGGAGGTGGAGGTAGGACCTACAATGAGCAGTTCTTC. Full variable domain (remainder filled in from reference TRBV19 and TRBJ2-1): DGGITQSPKYLFRKEGQNVTLSCEQNLNHDAMYWYRQDPGQGLRLIYYSQIVNDFQKGDIAEGYSVSREKKESFPLTVTSAQKNPTAFYLCASVAGGGGRTYNEQFFGPGTRLTVL.